The entry that follows covers one T cell receptor beta chain sequence. The sample originates from a study of blood T cell repertoires in COVID-19. Method: immunoSEQ multiplex PCR; TCRdb's copy keeps in-frame clones and lacks some. The table includes under 300,000 clones, just under 90% detected once. The clonotype was recovered from a woman between 40 and 55 years old with acute or convalescent COVID-19. Source material: peripheral blood.

The CDR3, as DNA: TGTGCCAGTAGTCAAGCGGGGGGCTCCTACAATGAGCAGTTCTTC. The encoded protein is CASSQAGGSYNEQFF. The genes are TRBV19 and TRBJ2-1; TRBD2 aligns across 9 bases. The V segment lost 5 bases and the J segment 0 bases; nucleotides outside the gene matches: 2. This CDR3 has 15 amino acids. The germline V gene has CDR1 LNHDA and CDR2 SQIVND (reference sequence). Full variable domain (outside the CDR3, taken from reference TRBV19 and TRBJ2-1): DGGITQSPKYLFRKEGQNVTLSCEQNLNHDAMYWYRQDPGQGLRLIYYSQIVNDFQKGDIAEGYSVSREKKESFPLTVTSAQKNPTAFYLCASSQAGGSYNEQFFGPGTRLTVL.